This TCR beta chain originates from a study of T-cell memory formation after mild COVID-19. In the study overall: TCR clusters were largely donor specific.

The table lists this clonotype with a few counts. Sample barcodes and UMIs were carried by the TCR alpha and TCR beta cDNA libraries that 5'RACE generated with constant-segment primers. Via MiXCR, TCRdb re-called the 5' RACE reads, giving one row per CDR3 protein. The sample holds about 360,000 distinct CDR3 sequences, 14% seen once. Input material: PBMCs or a T cell subset sorted from them (not recorded which). The sequence was obtained from a young man who had mild COVID-19 (a few samples of this study predate the infection). Cell type and time point are not known.

The CDR3 DNA reads as TGTGCCACCAGTGTGGACAGGGGAGGCTACACCTTC. Its translation: CATSVDRGGYTF. V gene TRBV24-1 combines with J gene TRBJ1-2; 9 positions match TRBD1. Germline-derived CDR1 and CDR2 are KGHDR and SFDVKD. The CDR3 contains 12 residues. V was clipped by 5 bases and J by 8 bases; unmatched bases: 2.